These T cell receptor beta chains were read from a single sample in a study of T cell responses to AZD1222 COVID-19 vaccine. The assay was immunoSEQ multiplex PCR, and TCRdb's table has in-frame clones only and misses some. This sample has fewer than 200,000 clones, with about 91% found just once. Sequences were derived from peripheral blood, sampled 28 days after the second AZD1222 dose. The receptor set was obtained from an adult who received the AZD1222 COVID-19 vaccine. Each CDR3 is given with its conserved first and last residue. A D gene is named only where the DNA matches it firmly. Rows give clone size only sometimes, using once, few, many, or a class for an expanded clone.

d_call: NA
v_call: TRBV4-3
clone_size: NA
j_call: TRBJ2-7
cdr3_nt: TGCGCCAGCAGCCAAGATTCCGGGGTATTAAACGGAGAGCAGTACTTC
cdr3_aa: CASSQDSGVLNGEQYF

d_call: TRBD1
v_call: TRBV5-6
clone_size: NA
j_call: TRBJ2-2
cdr3_nt: TGTGCCAGCAGCTTGGGGCCGGGACAGGGGGATGCCGGGGAGCTGTTTTTT
cdr3_aa: CASSLGPGQGDAGELFF

d_call: NA
v_call: TRBV12-3/TRBV12-4
clone_size: NA
j_call: TRBJ1-1
cdr3_nt: TGTGCCAGCGGACAACTCGGAAAAGCTTTCTTT
cdr3_aa: CASGQLGKAFF

d_call: NA
v_call: TRBV10-3
clone_size: NA
j_call: TRBJ2-3
cdr3_nt: TGTGCCATCAGTGAAACCACAGATACGCAGTATTTT
cdr3_aa: CAISETTDTQYF

d_call: TRBD1
v_call: TRBV6-1
clone_size: NA
j_call: TRBJ1-1
cdr3_nt: TGTGCCAGCAGTGAAAGCGGGACAGTGAACACTGAAGCTTTCTTT
cdr3_aa: CASSESGTVNTEAFF

d_call: NA
v_call: TRBV5-6
clone_size: NA
j_call: TRBJ1-1
cdr3_nt: TGTGCCAGCAGGTCCGGGACGGCTATGAACACTGAAGCTTTCTTT
cdr3_aa: CASRSGTAMNTEAFF

d_call: NA
v_call: TRBV27
clone_size: NA
j_call: TRBJ1-5
cdr3_nt: TGTGCCAGCAGTTTATATCAGCTACGGGACGGTATAGGCAATCAGCCCCAGCATTTT
cdr3_aa: CASSLYQLRDGIGNQPQHF

d_call: NA
v_call: TRBV11-1
clone_size: NA
j_call: TRBJ1-1
cdr3_nt: TGTGCCAGCAGCCCTGGGACATCCAACACTGAAGCTTTCTTT
cdr3_aa: CASSPGTSNTEAFF

d_call: TRBD2
v_call: TRBV19
clone_size: NA
j_call: TRBJ2-1
cdr3_nt: TGTGCCAGTAGTATAGGTGGGGGGGTGTACAATGAGCAGTTCTTC
cdr3_aa: CASSIGGGVYNEQFF

d_call: TRBD1
v_call: TRBV19
clone_size: once
j_call: TRBJ1-2
cdr3_nt: TGTGCCAGTAGTACCTTCTCGACAGGGGACTATGGCTACACCTTC
cdr3_aa: CASSTFSTGDYGYTF

d_call: NA
v_call: TRBV3-1/TRBV3-2
clone_size: NA
j_call: TRBJ2-5
cdr3_nt: TGTGCCAGCAGCCAGCGGGGGCTCACGCCAACGAAAGAGACCCAGTACTTC
cdr3_aa: CASSQRGLTPTKETQYF

d_call: NA
v_call: TRBV29-1
clone_size: NA
j_call: TRBJ2-5
cdr3_nt: TGCAGCGTTGTCGACTATGACATTCAAGAGACCCAGTACTTC
cdr3_aa: CSVVDYDIQETQYF

d_call: NA
v_call: TRBV6-5
clone_size: NA
j_call: TRBJ2-7
cdr3_nt: TGTGCCAGCAGTCGGAATTCGGGAAGATCCTACGAGCAGTACTTC
cdr3_aa: CASSRNSGRSYEQYF

d_call: NA
v_call: TRBV5-3
clone_size: NA
j_call: TRBJ1-1
cdr3_nt: TGTGCCAGAAGCCCCACCCCGGGTACTGAAGCTTTCTTT
cdr3_aa: CARSPTPGTEAFF

d_call: TRBD2
v_call: TRBV11-2
clone_size: NA
j_call: TRBJ2-7
cdr3_nt: TGTGCCAGCAGCCCTGGATGGAGCGGGGATACCTACGAGCAGTACTTC
cdr3_aa: CASSPGWSGDTYEQYF

d_call: NA
v_call: TRBV30
clone_size: NA
j_call: TRBJ1-5
cdr3_nt: TGTGCCTGGGGGACGGGGTTCAATCAGCCCCAGCATTTT
cdr3_aa: CAWGTGFNQPQHF

d_call: NA
v_call: TRBV5-1
clone_size: NA
j_call: TRBJ2-5
cdr3_nt: TGCGCCAGCAGCTTGAGTCAGGCTGAGACCCAGTACTTC
cdr3_aa: CASSLSQAETQYF

d_call: NA
v_call: TRBV7-2
clone_size: NA
j_call: TRBJ2-1
cdr3_nt: TGTGCCAGCAGCTTCGGACGGTACAATGAGCAGTTCTTC
cdr3_aa: CASSFGRYNEQFF

d_call: NA
v_call: TRBV2
clone_size: NA
j_call: TRBJ2-1
cdr3_nt: TGTGCCAGCAGTGAAGAAGGCCCCCTTTTAAATGAGCAGTTCTTC
cdr3_aa: CASSEEGPLLNEQFF

d_call: NA
v_call: TRBV19
clone_size: NA
j_call: TRBJ1-6
cdr3_nt: TGTGCCAGTGGGGCAGGGAGTAGACCCCTCCACTTT
cdr3_aa: CASGAGSRPLHF

d_call: NA
v_call: TRBV5-1
clone_size: NA
j_call: TRBJ1-1
cdr3_nt: TGCGCCAGCAGCCTTACAGGGAACACCAACACTGAAGCTTTCTTT
cdr3_aa: CASSLTGNTNTEAFF

d_call: NA
v_call: TRBV6-2/TRBV6-3
clone_size: NA
j_call: TRBJ2-5
cdr3_nt: TGTGCCAGCAGTTACGGGGGGCCCCAAGAGACCCAGTACTTC
cdr3_aa: CASSYGGPQETQYF

d_call: TRBD1
v_call: TRBV10-3
clone_size: NA
j_call: TRBJ1-2
cdr3_nt: TGTGCCATCAGCGAACCGGGACAGGGGGCTAACTATGGCTACACCTTC
cdr3_aa: CAISEPGQGANYGYTF

d_call: TRBD1
v_call: TRBV15
clone_size: NA
j_call: TRBJ1-4
cdr3_nt: TGTGCCACCAGCAGGACAGGGCTGGGTGAAAAACTGTTTTTT
cdr3_aa: CATSRTGLGEKLFF

d_call: TRBD1
v_call: TRBV3-1/TRBV3-2
clone_size: NA
j_call: TRBJ1-4
cdr3_nt: TGTGCCAGCAGCTTCCGGACAGGTAGAGAAAAACTGTTTTTT
cdr3_aa: CASSFRTGREKLFF

d_call: TRBD1
v_call: TRBV7-9
clone_size: once
j_call: TRBJ2-2
cdr3_nt: TGTGCCGGGGTACAGGGGGCGACCGGGGAGCTGTTTTTT
cdr3_aa: CAGVQGATGELFF

d_call: TRBD2
v_call: TRBV18
clone_size: NA
j_call: TRBJ2-1
cdr3_nt: TGTGCCAGCTCAGCCCAGACTAGCGGGGGGGAACCCCTCTCCTACAATGAGCAGTTCTTC
cdr3_aa: CASSAQTSGGEPLSYNEQFF

d_call: NA
v_call: TRBV6-4
clone_size: once
j_call: TRBJ1-1
cdr3_nt: TGTGCCAGCAGTGACTCCAGGGGAGCTTTCTTT
cdr3_aa: CASSDSRGAFF

d_call: NA
v_call: TRBV4-3
clone_size: NA
j_call: TRBJ1-4
cdr3_nt: TGCGCCAGCAGCCAAGAACTACGCGAAAAACTGTTTTTT
cdr3_aa: CASSQELREKLFF

d_call: TRBD1
v_call: TRBV5-6
clone_size: NA
j_call: TRBJ1-2
cdr3_nt: TGTGCCAGCAGATTACAGGGGGCTCGGAACTATGGCTACACCTTC
cdr3_aa: CASRLQGARNYGYTF

d_call: TRBD1
v_call: TRBV18
clone_size: NA
j_call: TRBJ1-2
cdr3_nt: TGTGCCAGCTCACCACTTCCCGGGACAGGGGGCGTGGGACTATATGGCTACACCTTC
cdr3_aa: CASSPLPGTGGVGLYGYTF

d_call: NA
v_call: TRBV30
clone_size: NA
j_call: TRBJ1-2
cdr3_nt: TGTGCCTGGAGTCGGGGGGCTTTCATCTATGGCTACACCTTC
cdr3_aa: CAWSRGAFIYGYTF

d_call: NA
v_call: TRBV19
clone_size: NA
j_call: TRBJ2-2
cdr3_nt: TGTGCCAGTAGTGGATGGGCCGGGGAGCTGTTTTTT
cdr3_aa: CASSGWAGELFF

d_call: TRBD1
v_call: TRBV19
clone_size: few
j_call: TRBJ2-2
cdr3_nt: TGTGCCAGTAGAAGACAGGGCAACACCGGGGAGCTGTTTTTT
cdr3_aa: CASRRQGNTGELFF

d_call: NA
v_call: TRBV20-1
clone_size: NA
j_call: TRBJ2-1
cdr3_nt: TGCAGTGCTAGGCGTTTTGATGAGCAGTTCTTC
cdr3_aa: CSARRFDEQFF

d_call: NA
v_call: TRBV3-1/TRBV3-2
clone_size: NA
j_call: TRBJ1-2
cdr3_nt: TGTGCCAGCAGCCAAGATCATGGGGGGATAGCTAACTATGGCTACACCTTC
cdr3_aa: CASSQDHGGIANYGYTF

d_call: NA
v_call: TRBV6-6
clone_size: once
j_call: TRBJ1-5
cdr3_nt: TGTGCCAGCAGTTATTGGTTAGATCAGCCCCAGCATTTT
cdr3_aa: CASSYWLDQPQHF

d_call: TRBD1
v_call: TRBV4-1
clone_size: NA
j_call: TRBJ1-2
cdr3_nt: TGCGCCAGCAGCCAGGGTGGACAGGGGATCTATGGCTACACCTTC
cdr3_aa: CASSQGGQGIYGYTF

d_call: NA
v_call: TRBV28
clone_size: NA
j_call: TRBJ2-5
cdr3_nt: TGTGCCAGCAGTTTGAACAGCGGCGGAGGAGAGACCCAGTACTTC
cdr3_aa: CASSLNSGGGETQYF

d_call: NA
v_call: TRBV9
clone_size: NA
j_call: TRBJ2-3
cdr3_nt: TGTGCCAGCAGCGTCCCGGGCACAGATACGCAGTATTTT
cdr3_aa: CASSVPGTDTQYF

d_call: TRBD1
v_call: TRBV7-2
clone_size: NA
j_call: TRBJ1-1
cdr3_nt: TGTGCCAGCAGCTTAGTACAGGGGGTTACTGAAGCTTTCTTT
cdr3_aa: CASSLVQGVTEAFF